This T cell receptor beta chain was captured in a study of identical twins. Germline-derived CDR1 and CDR2 are SGHRS and YFSETQ. V lost 4 bases, J lost 5 bases, and 15 bases lay in between. The CDR3 covers 15 residues. MiXCR, applied by TCRdb to the 5' RACE reads, yields one record per CDR3 protein. The sample yields around 500,000 distinct CDR3 sequences, more than 13% seen once. This same sample was also taken into another study, of yellow fever vaccine responses in identical twins.

The chain uses TRBV5-1 and TRBJ1-4; D not resolved. The sequenced material came from CD4+ T cells sorted from blood. The clonotype comes from a woman aged 18 to 35 in good health. CDR3 sequence: CASSAWRTPNEKLFF. CDR3 DNA: TGCGCCAGCAGCGCCTGGAGGACCCCCAATGAAAAACTGTTTTTT.